The 9 T cell receptor beta chains below all came from one sample that was sequenced in a study of blood T cell repertoires in COVID-19. Repertoires were generated with immunoSEQ multiplex PCR, while TCRdb's copy carries only in-frame clones and drops some. The sample contains around 340,000 clones, approximately 89% of which appear only once. Source material: peripheral blood. These receptors were obtained from a woman aged 55-69 years with COVID-19, enrolled during active disease.

CDR3: CASSLTPAGGKETQYF. CDR3 DNA sequence: TGTGCCAGCAGCCTTACCCCAGCGGGGGGTAAAGAGACCCAGTACTTC. The rearrangement uses TRBV7-9 and TRBJ2-5; 9 bases map to TRBD2. The length of the CDR3 is 16 residues. Trimming took 5 bases from V and 3 from J; bases not matched to a gene: 10. Germline CDR1 reads SEHNR; CDR2 reads FQNEAQ (reference sequence).

V is TRBV11-2 and J is TRBJ2-3; 7 nucleotides agree with TRBD2. Unmatched junction bases numbered 11, after V lost 8 bases and J lost 9 bases. In germline, CDR1 is SGHAT, CDR2 FQNNGV. The CDR3 length is 13 residues. The DNA for the CDR3 is TGTGCCAGCCGCGGGGCAAACGGGAGGACGCAGTATTTT. It yields the protein CASRGANGRTQYF.

This clone was found once. The gene calls are TRBV5-4 and TRBJ2-1; tentatively, D is TRBD1 (7 bases). V was trimmed by 4 bases and J by 6 bases, leaving 17 bases between them. Germline CDR1 is SGHNT and CDR2 is YYREEE (reference sequence). The CDR3 spans 15 residues. Here the CDR3 DNA reads TGTGCCAGCAGCCTGGGAGGACAGGTCCTCAATGAGCAGTTCTTC. This gives the protein CASSLGGQVLNEQFF.

This chain links TRBV25-1 with TRBJ1-5; no clear D. This CDR3 region has 13 residues. The ends were cut back, 5 bases at V and 1 base at J, with 6 bases in the middle. The germline CDR1 and CDR2 sequences are MGHDK and SYGVNS. CDR3 in amino acids: CASSRTSNQPQHF. The CDR3 DNA is TGTGCCAGCAGTCGTACAAGCAATCAGCCCCAGCATTTT.

The chain carries TRBV6-6 and TRBJ2-3, with 16 bases aligning to TRBD2. Germline-derived CDR1 and CDR2 are MNHNY and SVGAGI (reference sequence). CDR3 length: 20 amino acids. Germline trimming cut 6 bases from V and 2 bases from J; bases unmatched to any gene: 14. Here the CDR3 DNA reads TGTGCCAGCAGCGCCCATCCCGGGACTAGCGGGGGGGTACCCACAGATACGCAGTATTTT. Protein product: CASSAHPGTSGGVPTDTQYF.

The rearrangement uses TRBV7-3 and TRBJ1-2; D ambiguous. Looked up from germline, CDR1 is SGHTA and CDR2 is FQGTGA. This CDR3 has 16 amino acids. Trimming took off 0 bases at V and 0 bases at J, with 11 bases between the two ends. CDR3 nucleotide sequence: TGTGCCAGCAGCTTAACTGGAGGATCCGCTAACTATGGCTACACCTTC. Amino acid sequence: CASSLTGGSANYGYTF.

The chain has TRBV11-2 and TRBJ1-1; perhaps TRBD1 as D (6 bases). The CDR3 has 13 residues. Germline V lookup: CDR1 SGHAT, CDR2 FQNNGV. Trimming took off 4 bases at V and 8 bases at J, with 14 bases between the two ends. The CDR3 loop is CASSSRTVTEAFF. As DNA, the CDR3 is TGTGCCAGCAGCTCCCGGACAGTCACAGAAGCTTTCTTT.

The V and J genes are TRBV10-3 and TRBJ2-3, with D perhaps TRBD2 (6 bases). Germline V gene sequence: CDR1 ENHRY, CDR2 SYGVKD. V lost 4 bases and J 1 base, leaving 12 bases between the germline ends. The CDR3 has 15 residues. CDR3 loop: CAISAAGSGTDTQYF. As DNA, the CDR3 is TGTGCCATCAGTGCGGCGGGATCGGGCACAGATACGCAGTATTTT.

This clone occurred a few times. The genes are TRBV7-9 and TRBJ1-3, with 8 bases fitting TRBD1. Unmatched junction bases numbered 2, after V lost 5 bases and J lost 2 bases. The CDR3 consists of 14 residues. Germline values: CDR1 SEHNR, CDR2 FQNEAQ (reference sequence). CDR3 in DNA: TGTGCCAGCAGCGGACAGGGCGCTGGAAACACCATATATTTT. It specifies CASSGQGAGNTIYF.